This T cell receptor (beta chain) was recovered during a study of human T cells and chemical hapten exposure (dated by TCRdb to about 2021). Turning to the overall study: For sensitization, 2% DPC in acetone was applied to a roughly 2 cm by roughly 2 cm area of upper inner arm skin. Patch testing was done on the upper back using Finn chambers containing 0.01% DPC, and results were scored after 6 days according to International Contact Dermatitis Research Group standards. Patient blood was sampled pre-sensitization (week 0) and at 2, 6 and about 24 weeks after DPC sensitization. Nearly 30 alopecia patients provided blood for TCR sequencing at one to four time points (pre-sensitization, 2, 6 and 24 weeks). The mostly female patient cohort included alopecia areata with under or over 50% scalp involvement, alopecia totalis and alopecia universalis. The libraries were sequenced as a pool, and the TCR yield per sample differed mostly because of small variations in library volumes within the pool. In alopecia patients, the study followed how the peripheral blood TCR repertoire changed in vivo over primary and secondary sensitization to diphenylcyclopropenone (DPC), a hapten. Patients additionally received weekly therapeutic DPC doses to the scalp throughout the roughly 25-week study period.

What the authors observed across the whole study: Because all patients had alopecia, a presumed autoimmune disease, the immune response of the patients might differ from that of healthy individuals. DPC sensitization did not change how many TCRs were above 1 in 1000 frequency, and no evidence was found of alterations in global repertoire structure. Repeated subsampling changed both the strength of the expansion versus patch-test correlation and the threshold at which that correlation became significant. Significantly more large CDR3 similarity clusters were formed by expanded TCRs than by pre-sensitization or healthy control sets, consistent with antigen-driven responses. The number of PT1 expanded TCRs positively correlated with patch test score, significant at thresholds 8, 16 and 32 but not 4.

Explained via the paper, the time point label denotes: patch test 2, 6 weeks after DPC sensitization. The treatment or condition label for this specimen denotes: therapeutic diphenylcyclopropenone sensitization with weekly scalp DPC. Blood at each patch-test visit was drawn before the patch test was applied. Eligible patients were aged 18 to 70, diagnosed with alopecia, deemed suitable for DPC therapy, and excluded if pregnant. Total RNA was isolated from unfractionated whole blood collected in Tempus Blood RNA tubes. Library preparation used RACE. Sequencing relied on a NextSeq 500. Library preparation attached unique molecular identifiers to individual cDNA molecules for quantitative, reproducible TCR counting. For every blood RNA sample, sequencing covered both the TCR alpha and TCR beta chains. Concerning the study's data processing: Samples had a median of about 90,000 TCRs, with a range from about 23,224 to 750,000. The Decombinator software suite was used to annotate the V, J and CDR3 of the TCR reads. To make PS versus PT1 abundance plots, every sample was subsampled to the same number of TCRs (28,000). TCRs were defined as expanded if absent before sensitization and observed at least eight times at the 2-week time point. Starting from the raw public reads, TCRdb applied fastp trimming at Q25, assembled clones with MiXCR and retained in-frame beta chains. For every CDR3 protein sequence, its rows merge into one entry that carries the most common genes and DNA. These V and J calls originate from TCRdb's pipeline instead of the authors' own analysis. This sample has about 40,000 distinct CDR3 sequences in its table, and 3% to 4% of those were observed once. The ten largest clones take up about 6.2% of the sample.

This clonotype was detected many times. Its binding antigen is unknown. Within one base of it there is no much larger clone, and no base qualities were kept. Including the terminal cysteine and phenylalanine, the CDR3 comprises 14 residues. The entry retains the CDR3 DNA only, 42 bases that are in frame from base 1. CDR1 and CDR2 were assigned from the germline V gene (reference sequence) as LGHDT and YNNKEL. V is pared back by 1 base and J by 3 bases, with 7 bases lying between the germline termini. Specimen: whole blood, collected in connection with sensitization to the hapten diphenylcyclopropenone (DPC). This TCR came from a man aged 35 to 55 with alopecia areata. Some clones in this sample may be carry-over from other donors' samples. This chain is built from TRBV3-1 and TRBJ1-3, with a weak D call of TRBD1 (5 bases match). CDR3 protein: CASSQGGDGNTIYF. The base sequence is TGTGCCAGCAGCCAAGGAGGGGATGGAAACACCATATATTTT.